The T cell receptor beta chain under discussion was sequenced for a study of T-cell memory formation after mild COVID-19. Study-wide background: Largely, TCR clusters stayed within a single donor.

General observations from the study: A second wave expanding day 15 to 37 was CD4+-biased; contracting clones were balanced. Cross-reactive memory appears to have joined, as suggested by some responding clones showing up in pre-infection memory.

MiXCR was run by TCRdb on the 5' RACE reads, yielding one entry per CDR3 protein. There are more than 250,000 distinct CDR3 sequences in the sample; roughly 18% occur only once, and 20% to 25% lies in the top ten. Deletions cut 4 bases from V and 4 bases from J, with 4 bases between. CDR3 size: 11 residues. There are many counts of this clonotype. What it recognizes is unknown. The sample was PBMCs or a T cell subset sorted from them (not recorded which). This clonotype was obtained from a man aged 18 to 30 who had mild COVID-19 (a few samples of this study predate the infection). Cell type and time point are not known. The chain uses TRBV12-3 or TRBV12-4 and TRBJ1-2; D not resolved. DNA for the CDR3: TGTGCCAGCAGTTCTGGCTATGGCTACACCTTC. Translation gives CASSSGYGYTF.